This passage covers 10 T cell receptor beta chains from one sample sequenced in a study of control samples from healthy donors and cancer patients. Assay: immunoSEQ multiplex PCR; the TCRdb copy retains only in-frame clones and omits some. Of 150,000 to 200,000 clones listed, about 90% are singletons. The sample taken for sequencing was blood. All receptors derive from a man aged 18 to 29 in good health.

This chain connects TRBV2 to TRBJ1-1; D unclear. Germline-derived CDR1 and CDR2 are SNHLY and FYNNEI. The length of the CDR3 is 11 residues. Trimming took 5 bases from V and 6 from J, leaving 7 bases between them. The CDR3, as DNA: TGTGCCAGCAGTCGCGGGCCTGAAGCTTTCTTT. This encodes CASSRGPEAFF.

J is TRBJ2-1 and V is TRBV28; 8 nucleotides match TRBD2. Per the germline V gene, CDR1 is MDHEN and CDR2 is SYDVKM. The CDR3 runs to 17 residues. V was clipped by 6 bases and J by 1 base; unmatched bases: 11. The CDR3 spells CASSNAAQRGSYNEQFF. As DNA, the CDR3 is TGTGCCAGCAGCAATGCCGCTCAGCGGGGGTCCTACAATGAGCAGTTCTTC. The full variable domain, its missing parts supplied by reference TRBV28 and TRBJ2-1, is DVKVTQSSRYLVKRTGEKVFLECVQDMDHENMFWYRQDPGLGLRLIYFSYDVKMKEKGDIPEGYSVSREKKERFSLILESASTNQTSMYLCASSNAAQRGSYNEQFFGPGTRLTVL.

V usage is TRBV30 and J usage is TRBJ1-2; no clear D. The CDR3 length is 13 residues. V was pared by 0 bases and J by 4 bases, with 9 bases between. Germline assignment: CDR1 GTSNPN and CDR2 SVGIG (reference sequence). The CDR3 sequence: CAWSVQAFYGYTF. The CDR3 DNA sequence: TGTGCCTGGAGTGTACAAGCATTCTATGGCTACACCTTC. The full variable domain, in which reference TRBV30 and TRBJ1-2 provide the parts outside the CDR3, is SQTIHQWPATLVQPVGSPLSLECTVEGTSNPNLYWYRQAAGRGLQLLFYSVGIGQISSEVPQNLSASRPQDRQFILSSKKLLLSDSGFYLCAWSVQAFYGYTFGSGTRLTVV.

This clone was detected only a few times. This sequence joins TRBV19 and TRBJ2-5; D perhaps matches TRBD1 (5 bases). Germline CDR1 is LNHDA and CDR2 is SQIVND (reference sequence). The V gene lost 8 bases and the J gene lost 4 bases, with 11 bases spanning the gap. This CDR3 contains 12 residues. The chain's CDR3 is CASRQSGETQYF. The CDR3 DNA is TGTGCCAGTCGACAGTCCGGAGAGACCCAGTACTTC.

The chain combines TRBV5-1 with TRBJ2-1; D is undetermined. The CDR3 consists of 16 residues. The germline V and J ends were trimmed by 0 bases and 2 bases, with 12 bases remaining between them. Germline V gives CDR1 SGHRS, CDR2 YFSETQ. The CDR3 loop reads CASSLAPGSAYNEQFF. As DNA, the CDR3 is TGCGCCAGCAGCTTGGCACCGGGCAGCGCCTACAATGAGCAGTTCTTC. The complete variable domain, with remaining parts taken from reference TRBV5-1 and TRBJ2-1, reads KAGVTQTPRYLIKTRGQQVTLSCSPISGHRSVSWYQQTPGQGLQFLFEYFSETQRNKGNFPGRFSGRQFSNSRSEMNVSTLELGDSALYLCASSLAPGSAYNEQFFGPGTRLTVL.

The V gene is TRBV9, the J gene TRBJ1-1; 8 bases map to TRBD1. Germline CDR1 SGDLS, CDR2 YYNGEE. The trim removed 4 bases at V and 4 bases at J, leaving 6 bases unmatched. This CDR3 spans 14 amino acids. The CDR3 protein is CASSPWDRSTEAFF. CDR3 in DNA: TGTGCCAGCAGCCCCTGGGACAGGAGCACTGAAGCTTTCTTT.

The chain links TRBV30 to TRBJ2-7, with 7 bases fitting TRBD1. CDR1 is GTSNPN, CDR2 SVGIG, per germline (reference sequence). V shed 5 bases and J 0 bases; nucleotides not matched to a gene: 4. The CDR3 consists of 13 residues. This chain's CDR3 is CAWATGLSYEQYF. CDR3 in DNA: TGTGCCTGGGCGACAGGGCTCTCCTACGAGCAGTACTTC.

J is TRBJ2-3 and V is TRBV3-1 (or the pseudogene TRBV3-2); D remains unclear. The length of the CDR3 is 13 residues. The V gene's germline CDR1 is LGHDT and CDR2 YNNKEL (reference sequence). Trimming removed 8 bases from V and 2 bases from J, with 11 bases in between. The CDR3 DNA follows: TGTGCCAGCGGAATGGACCCCACAGATACGCAGTATTTT. This sequence encodes CASGMDPTDTQYF.

The chain links TRBV11-2 to TRBJ2-5; 7 nucleotides match TRBD2. The CDR3 consists of 15 residues. Germline trimming cut 1 base from V and 4 bases from J; bases unmatched to any gene: 6. Germline V gene lookup returns CDR1 SGHAT and CDR2 FQNNGV. The CDR3 DNA follows: TGTGCCAGCAGCTTAGGGCCAGGGAGGGGAGAGACCCAGTACTTC. Translated, it gives CASSLGPGRGETQYF.

The chain couples TRBV5-4 to TRBJ2-1; D is uncertain. Germline V lookup: CDR1 SGHNT, CDR2 YYREEE (reference sequence). The length of the CDR3 is 14 residues. Trimming took 4 bases from V and 6 from J, leaving 14 bases between them. This CDR3 is CASSIPPGINEQFF. DNA for the CDR3: TGTGCCAGCAGCATCCCCCCAGGAATCAATGAGCAGTTCTTC.